This TCR beta chain was identified in a study of spatial heterogeneity in lung cancer. This clonotype was observed at least ten times. Each TCR cDNA molecule carried a unique molecular identifier. TCRdb re-called the 5' RACE reads with MiXCR, one entry per CDR3 protein. The profile shows roughly 120,000 distinct CDR3 sequences, more than 9% of them singletons. The CDR3 has 15 amino acids. Trimming stripped 3 bases from V and 8 bases from J, with 17 bases between. CDR1 and CDR2 from the germline V gene are SGHRS and YFSETQ. Specified time point: blood at routine non-recurrence follow-up after resection. Tumor, nontumor lung or frozen PBMC supplied whole RNA that was sequenced unsorted.

The sequencing used PBMCs, collected at follow-up. The sequence was collected from a male donor with early-stage non-small cell lung cancer. The rearrangement joins TRBV5-1 to TRBJ1-4; D is uncertain. CDR3: CASSWKSGGEEKLFF. The DNA of the CDR3 is TGCGCCAGCAGCTGGAAATCAGGTGGCGAGGAAAAACTGTTTTTT.